This TCR beta chain was captured in a study of cytomegalovirus exposure and HLA in healthy donors. The PCR was carried out with 60 Vbeta primers and 13 Jbeta primers. Assay: immunoSEQ multiplex PCR; the TCRdb copy retains only in-frame clones and omits some. Altogether tens of thousands of clones are present, about three fifths being singletons, with the ten largest covering about 20%. Points from the study as a whole: Within the data, a cluster of highly shared sequence variants was likely a sequencing artifact. Prior analysis indicated that the majority of TCR beta V segments exhibited productivity approximately 87% or approximately 30% of the time.

On this clone: The antigen is undetermined.

V was pared by 5 bases and J by 11 bases, with 10 bases of the junction left unmatched. The CDR3 loop spans 15 amino acids. The V gene's germline CDR1 is SEHNR and CDR2 FQNEAQ (reference sequence). The J gene is TRBJ2-3, the V gene TRBV7-9; 13 bases are shared with TRBD2. Sequenced material: PBMCs. This clonotype originated in a man in his fifties in good health and CMV-seropositive. The CDR3 DNA sequence: TGTGCCAGCAGCCCCCCGGGACTAGCGGGACCCAGGCAGTATTTT. It encodes CASSPPGLAGPRQYF.